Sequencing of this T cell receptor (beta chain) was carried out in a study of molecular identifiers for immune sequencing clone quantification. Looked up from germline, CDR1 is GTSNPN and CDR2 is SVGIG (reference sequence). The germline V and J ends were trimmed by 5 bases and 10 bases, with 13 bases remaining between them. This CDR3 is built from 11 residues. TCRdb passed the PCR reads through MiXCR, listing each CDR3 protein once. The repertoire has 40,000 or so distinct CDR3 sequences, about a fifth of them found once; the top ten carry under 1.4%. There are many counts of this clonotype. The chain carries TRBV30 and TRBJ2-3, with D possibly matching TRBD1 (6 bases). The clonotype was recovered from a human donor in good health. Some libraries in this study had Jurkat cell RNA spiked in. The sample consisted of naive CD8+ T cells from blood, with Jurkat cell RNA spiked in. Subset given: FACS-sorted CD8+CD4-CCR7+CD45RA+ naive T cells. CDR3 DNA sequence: TGTGCCTGGGATAGGGGGTTGGCGCAGTATTTT. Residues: CAWDRGLAQYF. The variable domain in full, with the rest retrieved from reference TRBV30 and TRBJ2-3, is SQTIHQWPATLVQPVGSPLSLECTVEGTSNPNLYWYRQAAGRGLQLLFYSVGIGQISSEVPQNLSASRPQDRQFILSSKKLLLSDSGFYLCAWDRGLAQYFGPGTRLTVL.